The source of this TCR beta chain is a study of blood T cell repertoires in COVID-19. Study overall: Whether acute or convalescent, the COVID-19 samples came from the United States, Italy and Spain. Sample material is recorded as cDNA or gDNA derived from T cells, B-cell-depleted T cells, or PBMCs.

Original handling: Reference gene primer amplification yielded estimated nucleated cell counts. Repertoires were generated with immunoSEQ multiplex PCR, while TCRdb's copy carries only in-frame clones and drops some. V, J and clone size derive from that table, while D and trimming were established from the DNA sequence. Of about 350,000 clones in the sample, about 88% are singletons; the top ten hold about 6.7%. Recruited during active infection, patients (from Seattle) were subsequently followed longitudinally. V lost 6 bases to trimming and J lost 2 bases; unmatched junction nucleotides: 7. Looked up from germline, CDR1 is MDHEN and CDR2 is SYDVKM. The CDR3 contains 16 residues.

The receptor comes from a woman between 65 and 79 years old with COVID-19, enrolled during active disease. The sequenced sample consisted of peripheral blood. The J gene is TRBJ1-6, the V gene TRBV28, with 7 nucleotides matching TRBD1. The CDR3 DNA is TGTGCCAGCAGCAGTCAGGGGGAGGCCTATAATTCACCCCTCCACTTT. Protein product: CASSSQGEAYNSPLHF.